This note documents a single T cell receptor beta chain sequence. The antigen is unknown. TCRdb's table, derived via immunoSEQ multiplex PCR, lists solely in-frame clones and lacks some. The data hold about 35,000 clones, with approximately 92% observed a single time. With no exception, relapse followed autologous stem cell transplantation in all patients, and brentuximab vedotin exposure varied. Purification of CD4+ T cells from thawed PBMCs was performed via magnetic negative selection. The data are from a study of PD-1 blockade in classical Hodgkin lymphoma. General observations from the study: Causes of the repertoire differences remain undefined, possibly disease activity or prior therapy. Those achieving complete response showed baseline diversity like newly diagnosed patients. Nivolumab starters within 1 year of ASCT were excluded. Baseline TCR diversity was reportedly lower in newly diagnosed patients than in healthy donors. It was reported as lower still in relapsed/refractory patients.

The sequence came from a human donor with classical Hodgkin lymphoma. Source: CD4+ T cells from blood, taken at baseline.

The CDR3 DNA is TGCGCCAGCAGCACCACAGGGGTAGGCTACACCTTC. Residues: CASSTTGVGYTF. V and J are TRBV5-1 and TRBJ1-2; 7 bases agree with TRBD1. This CDR3 contains 12 residues. Germline trimming cut 4 bases from V and 8 bases from J; bases unmatched to any gene: 5. The germline V gene has CDR1 SGHRS and CDR2 YFSETQ. The variable domain in full, with the rest retrieved from reference TRBV5-1 and TRBJ1-2, is KAGVTQTPRYLIKTRGQQVTLSCSPISGHRSVSWYQQTPGQGLQFLFEYFSETQRNKGNFPGRFSGRQFSNSRSEMNVSTLELGDSALYLCASSTTGVGYTFGSGTRLTVV.